This T cell receptor beta chain is drawn from a study of cytotoxic CD8 clonotypes in ibrutinib-treated CLL. On the study more broadly: Per sample, productive templates averaged approximately 250,000 and productive rearrangements averaged roughly 91,000.

Trimming removed 8 bases at V and 0 bases at J, with 13 bases between. The CDR3 is made up of 14 amino acids. Germline CDR1 and CDR2: LNHDA and SQIVND (reference sequence). Sequencing used immunoSEQ multiplex PCR; TCRdb keeps in-frame clones, though not all of them. The table records about 130,000 clones, 84% of them present only once. This clone has a handful of counts. What it binds is not known. Overall study findings and caveats: Shared public clonotypes were rare, and on treatment they either got smaller or stayed the same. In comparison with age-matched healthy donors, baseline clonality was higher and tracked circulating CD8+ T-cell counts.

The sequence was collected from a human donor with chronic lymphocytic leukemia. The sample consisted of PBMCs, taken after 24 months of ibrutinib treatment. The rearrangement links TRBV19 to TRBJ1-2; D call uncertain. CDR3 sequence (DNA): TGTGCCAGTTGTTCGCAGCTATCTAACTATGGCTACACCTTC. Its protein product is CASCSQLSNYGYTF.